This T cell receptor (beta chain) was found in a study of T cells after yellow fever vaccination (dated by TCRdb to between 2018 and 2021). At the level of the whole study: Libraries from fractions with low cell numbers were prepared with the SMART-Seq v4 Ultra Low Input RNA kit. To follow T-cell clones before and after primary and booster YFV17D yellow fever vaccination, bulk TCR alpha and beta repertoires were sequenced over time. Two healthy male donors, one aged 18 to 29 and one aged 30 to 39 years, were included in the cohort. Blood was drawn at multiple timepoints before and after primary and secondary immunization, with bulk PBMC replicates and cell subsets isolated.

For this chain, trimming is 4 bases at the V end and 6 bases at the J end, and the number of junction bases without a gene match is 7. According to the germline V gene, CDR1 reads SGHRS and CDR2 reads YFSETQ. Taken from cysteine to phenylalanine, the CDR3 has 15 residues. Only CDR3 DNA remains: 45 bases, in frame from the first base. TCR cDNA was synthesized by 5'RACE template switching, which introduced a universal primer site and unique molecular identifiers. Priming of cDNA synthesis was performed from both the TCR alpha and TCR beta constant segments. Two PCR steps were used to amplify libraries, with sample barcodes and sequencing adapters being added in the second step. Sequencing of libraries was done on Illumina HiSeq 2500 (2x100 bp) or NovaSeq (2x150 bp). The authors' analysis ran thus. Demultiplexing of reads and collapsing into UMI consensus sequences were performed with MIGEC, and V(D)J alignment was carried out with MiXCR. Clonotypes responding to the vaccine were identified with edgeR on replicate PBMC samples, with the criteria of FDR below 0.01 and a log2 fold change above 5 up to day 15. Each bulk clonotype was labeled CD4 or CD8 based on which sequenced repertoire, CD4 or CD8, contained the clonotype at higher abundance. The public reads were reanalyzed by TCRdb: fastp trimming at Q25, MiXCR alignment, in-frame beta chains only. For every CDR3 protein sequence, its rows merge into one entry that carries the most common genes and DNA. The V and J calls, along with clone size, are taken from TCRdb and not from the paper's own processing. The sample table lists about 340,000 distinct CDR3 sequences, 8.7% of them with a count of one. About a sixth of the sample belongs to the ten largest clones.

Paper-wide results and their limitations: After the booster, most of the clones that had expanded following primary vaccination were detected again (96% of CD4 and around nine tenths of CD8), which suggests that memory was broadly maintained. Computational filtering was needed because FACS-sorted repertoires could contain abundant contaminating clonotypes from the bulk population. The secondary T-cell response was found to be weaker but faster than the primary response, with a peak reached on day 5 rather than on day 15. A small fraction of clonotypes showed up in both the CD4 and CD8 compartments, probably as a result of convergent recombination. The study included only a couple of donors, which limits how far the findings can be generalized.

The intended sense of this specimen's treatment or condition label: live attenuated yellow fever vaccine strain. At each blood-draw timepoint, two biological replicates of bulk PBMCs were collected. A standard Ficoll-Paque protocol was used to isolate PBMCs from peripheral blood. RNA was extracted with TriZol from bulk PBMCs, CD4 and CD8 fractions, and dextramer-positive and dextramer-negative fractions. This clonotype was observed many times. No antigen is known for it. No base-level quality is on record; no much larger clone is a single base apart. The sample was PBMCs, taken on the day of the first yellow fever vaccination. The receptor's source is a man younger than 35 who received the YFV17D yellow fever vaccine. Here the chain combines TRBV5-1 and TRBJ2-3, and 11 junction bases match TRBD1. The sequence in DNA is TGCGCCAGCAGCACCGGACAGGGGGCGTTTGATACGCAGTATTTT. The encoded protein is CASSTGQGAFDTQYF. The reference TRBV5-1 and TRBJ2-3 proteins fill in what lies around the CDR3, so the full variable domain reads KAGVTQTPRYLIKTRGQQVTLSCSPISGHRSVSWYQQTPGQGLQFLFEYFSETQRNKGNFPGRFSGRQFSNSRSEMNVSTLELGDSALYLCASSTGQGAFDTQYFGPGTRLTVL.